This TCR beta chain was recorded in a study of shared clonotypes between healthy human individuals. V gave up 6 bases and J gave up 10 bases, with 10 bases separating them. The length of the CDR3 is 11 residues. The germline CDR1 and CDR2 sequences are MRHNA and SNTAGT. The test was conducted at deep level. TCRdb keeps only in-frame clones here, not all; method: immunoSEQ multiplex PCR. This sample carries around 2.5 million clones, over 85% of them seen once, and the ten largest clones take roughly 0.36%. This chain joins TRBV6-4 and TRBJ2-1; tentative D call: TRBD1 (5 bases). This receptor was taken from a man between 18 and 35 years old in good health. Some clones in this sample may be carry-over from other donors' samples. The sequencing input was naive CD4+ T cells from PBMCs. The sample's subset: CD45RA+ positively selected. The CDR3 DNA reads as TGTGCCAGCAGAGAGCAGGGAGAGCAGTTCTTC. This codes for CASREQGEQFF.